This TCR beta chain comes out of a study of T cell responses to AZD1222 COVID-19 vaccine. The protocol was immunoSEQ multiplex PCR, while the TCRdb copy is restricted to in-frame clones and leaves out a portion. This repertoire shows over 200,000 clones, 94% found once; its top ten account for about 1.5%. Germline loops: CDR1 MGHRA, CDR2 YSYEKL. The V end lost 0 bases, the J end lost 2 bases, and 8 bases lay between the germline ends. The CDR3 extends over 15 amino acids. Sample: peripheral blood, taken 28 days after the second dose of the MenACWY control vaccine. The clonotype comes from an adult who received the MenACWY meningococcal vaccine as a control. The chain links TRBV4-1 to TRBJ1-5, with D unresolved. This chain's CDR3 is CASSQDVQRNQPQHF. CDR3 in DNA: TGCGCCAGCAGCCAAGACGTACAGCGCAATCAGCCCCAGCATTTT.